This TCR beta chain originates from a study of PD-1 blockade in classical Hodgkin lymphoma. The patients all showed relapse after autologous stem cell transplantation, while their brentuximab vedotin exposure varied. Patients reached a best response of complete response, partial response or progressive disease. J lost 4 bases, V lost 4 bases, and 3 bases had no gene match. Germline-derived CDR1 and CDR2 are SGHNT and YENEEA. The CDR3 has 14 amino acids. Generated by immunoSEQ multiplex PCR, the TCRdb table keeps only in-frame clones and is missing some. The profile covers around 41,000 clones, with about three quarters appearing a single time and approximately 10% taken by the ten largest.

This TCR was sampled from a human donor with classical Hodgkin lymphoma. The chain links TRBV11-3 to TRBJ2-2; 7 positions match TRBD1. The material was peripheral blood mononuclear cells (PBMCs), obtained at baseline. CDR3 nucleotide sequence: TGTGCCAGCAGCTCACAGGGGCGCACCGGGGAGCTGTTTTTT. Its translation: CASSSQGRTGELFF.